This is a list of T cell receptor beta chains from one sample in a study of cytomegalovirus exposure and HLA in healthy donors. TCRdb keeps only in-frame clones here, not all; method: immunoSEQ multiplex PCR. Among about 120,000 clones listed, about four fifths were seen once. The sample comprised PBMCs. These receptors all come from a female donor in good health and CMV-seropositive. Each CDR3 is given with its conserved first and last residue. The order of the fields is CDR3 protein, V gene, J gene.

cdr3_aa: CASSPGGGNTEAFF
v_call: TRBV18
j_call: TRBJ1-1

cdr3_aa: CASSLSAITGFYGYTF
v_call: TRBV27
j_call: TRBJ1-2

cdr3_aa: CASSMRRGRDGAFF
v_call: TRBV19
j_call: TRBJ1-1

cdr3_aa: CASSFGRGHTGELFF
v_call: TRBV28
j_call: TRBJ2-2

cdr3_aa: CASSPMESGEQYF
v_call: TRBV5-1
j_call: TRBJ2-7

cdr3_aa: CASSQESPSGANTGELFF
v_call: TRBV4-2
j_call: TRBJ2-2

cdr3_aa: CAWSGLAKNIQYF
v_call: TRBV30
j_call: TRBJ2-4

cdr3_aa: CASSLNVQDEAFF
v_call: TRBV11-2
j_call: TRBJ1-1

cdr3_aa: CASSFGQNYGYTF
v_call: TRBV5-1
j_call: TRBJ1-2

cdr3_aa: CASSMDRGGYGYTF
v_call: TRBV19
j_call: TRBJ1-2

cdr3_aa: CASRAGGDEQYF
v_call: TRBV11-2
j_call: TRBJ2-7

cdr3_aa: CASSSADTQYF
v_call: TRBV7-6
j_call: TRBJ2-3

cdr3_aa: CASSYRQMNTEAFF
v_call: TRBV6-1
j_call: TRBJ1-1

cdr3_aa: CASSLLGGAVSSAEAFF
v_call: TRBV16
j_call: TRBJ1-1

cdr3_aa: CASSPRAAGANTGELFF
v_call: TRBV7-2
j_call: TRBJ2-2

cdr3_aa: CASSGAGNQETQYF
v_call: TRBV5-1
j_call: TRBJ2-5

cdr3_aa: CASSPQSYNEQFF
v_call: TRBV7-2
j_call: TRBJ2-1

cdr3_aa: CASSSGQGLLGELFF
v_call: TRBV7-6
j_call: TRBJ2-2

cdr3_aa: CASSHRVMNTEAFF
v_call: TRBV19
j_call: TRBJ1-1

cdr3_aa: CASSFSGRGVELAPLHF
v_call: TRBV7-8
j_call: TRBJ1-6

cdr3_aa: CASSLGDRGYSNQPQHF
v_call: TRBV7-2
j_call: TRBJ1-5

cdr3_aa: CASSLGRGGRNTDTQYF
v_call: TRBV5-4
j_call: TRBJ2-3

cdr3_aa: CASSTAGSGANVLTF
v_call: TRBV7-2
j_call: TRBJ2-6

cdr3_aa: CASSELQIQETQYF
v_call: TRBV2
j_call: TRBJ2-5

cdr3_aa: CASSLGGLSTDTQYF
v_call: TRBV5-1
j_call: TRBJ2-3

cdr3_aa: CASSWEDVYSPLHF
v_call: TRBV28
j_call: TRBJ1-6

cdr3_aa: CASSLESGVGYEQYF
v_call: TRBV19
j_call: TRBJ2-7

cdr3_aa: CSSSLVSTEAFF
v_call: TRBV7-9
j_call: TRBJ1-1

cdr3_aa: CASSYSQGSNYGYTF
v_call: TRBV6-5
j_call: TRBJ1-2

cdr3_aa: CATSGTGVSYTF
v_call: TRBV6-6
j_call: TRBJ1-2

cdr3_aa: CATTGVGETQYF
v_call: TRBV6-5
j_call: TRBJ2-5

cdr3_aa: CAILGSVGNQPQHF
v_call: TRBV10-3
j_call: TRBJ1-5

cdr3_aa: CAWNVAGGPGETQYF
v_call: TRBV30
j_call: TRBJ2-5

cdr3_aa: CASQPSSGANYGYTF
v_call: TRBV6-4
j_call: TRBJ1-2

cdr3_aa: CASSDRSGGSTDTQYF
v_call: TRBV10-1
j_call: TRBJ2-3

cdr3_aa: CASSHFSGSGPTDTQYF
v_call: TRBV14
j_call: TRBJ2-3

cdr3_aa: CASSGKGAGGPETGELFF
v_call: TRBV7-8
j_call: TRBJ2-2

cdr3_aa: CATSREPGVATNEKLFF
v_call: TRBV15
j_call: TRBJ1-4

cdr3_aa: CASSSGGLVSDTQYF
v_call: TRBV2
j_call: TRBJ2-3

cdr3_aa: CASSQGQTKNIQYF
v_call: TRBV7-2
j_call: TRBJ2-4

cdr3_aa: CASSYSNSYGYTF
v_call: TRBV6-5
j_call: TRBJ1-2

cdr3_aa: CASTSQSSETQYF
v_call: TRBV6-6
j_call: TRBJ2-5

cdr3_aa: CATSRGGQLNTEAFF
v_call: TRBV15
j_call: TRBJ1-1

cdr3_aa: CASSLGGLANTGELFF
v_call: TRBV5-6
j_call: TRBJ2-2

cdr3_aa: CASSVSQTGNYGYTF
v_call: TRBV9
j_call: TRBJ1-2

cdr3_aa: CASSQLTGDTEAFF
v_call: TRBV18
j_call: TRBJ1-1

cdr3_aa: CASSFGRGETQYF
v_call: TRBV7-6
j_call: TRBJ2-5